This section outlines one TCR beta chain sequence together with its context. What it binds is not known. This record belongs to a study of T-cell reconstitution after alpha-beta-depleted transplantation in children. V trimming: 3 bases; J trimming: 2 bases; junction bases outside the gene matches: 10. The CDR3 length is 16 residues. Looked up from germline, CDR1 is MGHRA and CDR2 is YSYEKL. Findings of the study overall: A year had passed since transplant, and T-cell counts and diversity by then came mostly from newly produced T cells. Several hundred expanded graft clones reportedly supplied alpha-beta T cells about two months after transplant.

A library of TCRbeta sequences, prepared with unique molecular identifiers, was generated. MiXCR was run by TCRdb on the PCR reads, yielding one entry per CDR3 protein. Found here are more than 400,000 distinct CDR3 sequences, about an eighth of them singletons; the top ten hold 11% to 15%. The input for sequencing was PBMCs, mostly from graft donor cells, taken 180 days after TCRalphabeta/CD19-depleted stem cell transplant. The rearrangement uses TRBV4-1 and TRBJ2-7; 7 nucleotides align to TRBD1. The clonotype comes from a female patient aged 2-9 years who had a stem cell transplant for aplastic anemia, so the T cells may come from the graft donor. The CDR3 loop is CASSHAAGTAPYEQYV. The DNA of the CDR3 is TGCGCCAGCAGCCATGCCGCCGGGACAGCCCCCTACGAGCAGTACGTC.